The 3 T cell receptor beta chains reported below all come from one sample, sequenced in a study of post-analysis software for immune sequencing data. Regarding the study as a whole: Patients had higher frequencies than controls of about five TRBV segments, including TRBV5-6, TRBV5-1 and TRBV20-1.

The TCR beta cDNA libraries carried unique molecular identifiers. TCRdb itself ran the PCR reads through MiXCR, one entry per CDR3 protein. Of 650,000 to 900,000 distinct CDR3 sequences in the sample, more than 45% were seen once. For these TCRs, the target antigens are not known. The sequenced sample consisted of blood. Source of these receptors: a girl between 10 and 17 years old with multiple sclerosis.

This clonotype was detected a few times. This rearrangement joins TRBV29-1 to TRBJ2-4, with D perhaps TRBD2 (5 bases). Between the trimmed V and J ends, which lost 4 bases and 8 bases, there was a span of 12 bases. CDR3 length equals 12 residues. Germline V CDR1 and CDR2: SQVTM, ANQGSEA. CDR3: CSVGGAGDIQYF. The CDR3 region has the DNA TGCAGCGTTGGGGGAGCCGGGGACATTCAGTACTTC.

The chain recombines TRBV24-1 with TRBJ2-3; D is possibly TRBD1 (6 bases). The CDR3 has 13 amino acids. The V gene's germline CDR1 is KGHDR and CDR2 SFDVKD. Deletions cut 9 bases from V and 0 bases from J, with 9 bases between. CDR3 amino acids: CATRDTSTDTQYF. The CDR3 DNA is TGTGCCACCCGGGACACGAGCACAGATACGCAGTATTTT.

This clonotype has just a few counts. This chain links TRBV20-1 with TRBJ1-2; 8 nucleotides line up with TRBD1. This CDR3 comprises 12 residues. J gave up 8 bases and V 7 bases, and 9 bases lay outside the gene matches. Germline V gene sequence: CDR1 DFQATT, CDR2 SNEGSKA (reference sequence). CDR3 loop: CSVSTGDGGYTF. In nucleotides, the CDR3 is TGCAGTGTTTCGACAGGGGATGGCGGCTACACCTTC.